The source of this T cell receptor beta chain is a study of beta chain features in type 1 diabetes. For the study at large: Cells sorted and examined across all samples totaled 85 million to 130 million. General study results and limits: At VDJ recombination sites, type 1 diabetes patients had fewer insertions and more deleted nucleotides.

Reverse transcription of all isolated RNA meant that expressed TCRB transcripts were sequenced. The assay was immunoSEQ multiplex PCR, and TCRdb's table has in-frame clones only and misses some. The sample consists of around 500,000 clones, over 9.5% of them appearing once. For this clone: Antigen specificity is unknown.

The CDR3 covers 14 residues. Germline V gene sequence: CDR1 MNHEY, CDR2 SMNVEV (reference sequence). The germline V and J ends were trimmed by 6 bases and 0 bases, with 9 bases remaining between them. The authors sorted CD4+ naive, central memory, regulatory and stem cell-like memory cells via CD45RO/CCR7/CD25/CD127/CD95/CD27. This clonotype was obtained from a woman aged 18-29 years in good health. Sequencing was performed on naive CD4+ T cells from blood. This rearrangement joins TRBV27 to TRBJ2-1; D not certain. Written as DNA, the CDR3 is TGTGCCAGCAGGCGTGCAAGCTCCTACAATGAGCAGTTCTTC. It specifies CASRRASSYNEQFF.